This record covers a single T cell receptor beta chain. Its antigen is currently unknown. The data are from a study of T cells in localized non-small cell lung cancer. Study-wide results and caveats: Uninvolved nearby lung showed the greatest T cell clonality, exceeding that found in tumor. Patients showing higher blood T cell density tended to see longer overall survival. Only one tumor region was sequenced, so heterogeneity remains possible. Appearance in adjacent lung was seen for a median around 60 of the top 100 tumor clones.

Here immunoSEQ multiplex PCR was the method, and the copy in TCRdb shows in-frame clones only, minus some. The sample holds tens of thousands of clones, approximately 89% seen once. Trimming at V came to 5 bases and at J to 0 bases, leaving 8 bases not matched to a gene. This CDR3 spans 17 amino acids. The germline CDR1 and CDR2 sequences are SGHTA and FQGNSA. The sequence was collected from a woman aged 40 to 75 with stage I lung adenocarcinoma. The J gene is TRBJ2-7, the V gene TRBV7-2, with 12 bases aligning to TRBD2. The source material was peripheral blood, sampled before any cancer treatment. CDR3 sequence reads: CASSPLGLAGSSYEQYF. The CDR3 DNA is TGTGCCAGCAGCCCTTTGGGACTAGCGGGTTCCTCCTACGAGCAGTACTTC.